The clone carrying this T cell receptor beta chain was detected ten times or more. The antigen remains unidentified. The use of previously described methods and listed TCR primers produced the bulk TCR libraries. One entry per CDR3 protein, called by TCRdb with MiXCR from the PCR reads. Here the sample spans more than 450,000 distinct CDR3 sequences, over 20% being singletons. These data belong to a study of molecular identifiers for immune sequencing clone quantification. Study outcomes and limitations: Beyond 20 RNA copies, clones held over 97% of effector molecules, compared with under 1% in naive cells.

Input for naive CD8 libraries was 20,000 to 1,000,000 sorted cells; the RNA fraction used was 10%, 30% or 50%. Naive CD8 T cells were sorted, and the gate applied was CD8+CD4-CCR7+CD45RA+. The CDR3 totals 12 residues. Looked up from germline, CDR1 is SGHDN and CDR2 is FVKESK. Trimming took off 5 bases at V and 1 base at J, with 5 bases between the two ends. The rearrangement joins TRBV14 to TRBJ2-5; D ambiguous. This receptor was obtained from a human donor in good health. Some libraries in this study had Jurkat cell RNA spiked in. Source material: naive CD8+ T cells from blood, with Jurkat cell RNA spiked in. Subset defined: FACS-sorted CD8+CD4-CCR7+CD45RA+ naive T cells. CDR3 sequence: CASSVFQETQYF. The CDR3 region has the DNA TGTGCCAGCAGCGTCTTCCAAGAGACCCAGTACTTC.